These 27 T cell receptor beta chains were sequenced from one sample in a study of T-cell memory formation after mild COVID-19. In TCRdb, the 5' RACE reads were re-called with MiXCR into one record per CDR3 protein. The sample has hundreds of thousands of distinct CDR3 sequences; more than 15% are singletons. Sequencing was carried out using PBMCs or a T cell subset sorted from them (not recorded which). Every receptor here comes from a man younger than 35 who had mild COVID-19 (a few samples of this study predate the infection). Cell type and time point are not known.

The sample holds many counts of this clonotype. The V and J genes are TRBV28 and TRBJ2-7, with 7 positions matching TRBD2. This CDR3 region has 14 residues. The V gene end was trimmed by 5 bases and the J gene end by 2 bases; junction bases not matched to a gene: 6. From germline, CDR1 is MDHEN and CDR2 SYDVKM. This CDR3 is CASSHPAGAYEQYV. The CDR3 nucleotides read TGTGCCAGCAGTCACCCGGCGGGGGCCTACGAGCAGTACGTC.

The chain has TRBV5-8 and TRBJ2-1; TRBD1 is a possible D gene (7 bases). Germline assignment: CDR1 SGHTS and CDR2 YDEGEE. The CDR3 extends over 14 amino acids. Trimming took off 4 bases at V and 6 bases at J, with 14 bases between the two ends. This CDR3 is CASSLEGALNEQFF. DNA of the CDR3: TGTGCCAGCAGCCTGGAGGGGGCCCTCAATGAGCAGTTCTTC.

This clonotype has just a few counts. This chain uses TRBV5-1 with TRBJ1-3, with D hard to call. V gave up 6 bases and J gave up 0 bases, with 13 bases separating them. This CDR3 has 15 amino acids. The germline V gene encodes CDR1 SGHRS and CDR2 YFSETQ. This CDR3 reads CASTPGFSSGNTIYF. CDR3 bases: TGCGCCAGCACCCCCGGCTTCTCCTCTGGAAACACCATATATTTT. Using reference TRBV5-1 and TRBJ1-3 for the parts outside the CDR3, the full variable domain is KAGVTQTPRYLIKTRGQQVTLSCSPISGHRSVSWYQQTPGQGLQFLFEYFSETQRNKGNFPGRFSGRQFSNSRSEMNVSTLELGDSALYLCASTPGFSSGNTIYFGEGSWLTVV.

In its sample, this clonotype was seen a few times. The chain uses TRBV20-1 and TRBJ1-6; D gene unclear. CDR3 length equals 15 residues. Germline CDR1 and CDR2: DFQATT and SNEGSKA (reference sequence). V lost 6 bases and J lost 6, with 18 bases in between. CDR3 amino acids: CSAGPGRNFNSPLHF. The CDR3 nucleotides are TGCAGTGCCGGGCCAGGACGAAATTTTAATTCACCCCTCCACTTT.

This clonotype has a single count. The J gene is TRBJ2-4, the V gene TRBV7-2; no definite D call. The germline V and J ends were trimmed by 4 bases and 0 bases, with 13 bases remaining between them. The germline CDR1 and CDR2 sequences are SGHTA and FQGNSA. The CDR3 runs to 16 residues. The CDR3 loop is CASSSTSILAKNIQYF. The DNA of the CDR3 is TGTGCCAGCAGCTCCACATCGATCTTAGCCAAAAACATTCAGTACTTC.

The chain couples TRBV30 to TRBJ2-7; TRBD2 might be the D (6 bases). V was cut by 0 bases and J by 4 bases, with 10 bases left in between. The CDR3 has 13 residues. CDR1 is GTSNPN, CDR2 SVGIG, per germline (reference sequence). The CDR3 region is CAWSVRGIYEQYF. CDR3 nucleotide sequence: TGTGCCTGGAGTGTACGCGGGATTTACGAGCAGTACTTC.

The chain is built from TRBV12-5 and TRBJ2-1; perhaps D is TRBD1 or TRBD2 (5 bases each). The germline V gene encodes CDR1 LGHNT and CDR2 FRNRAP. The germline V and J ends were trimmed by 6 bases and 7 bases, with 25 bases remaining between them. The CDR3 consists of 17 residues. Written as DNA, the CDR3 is TGTGCTAGTGGCCCACCCCCCCGATCCGGGGCCAAAAATGAGCAGTTCTTC. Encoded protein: CASGPPPRSGAKNEQFF. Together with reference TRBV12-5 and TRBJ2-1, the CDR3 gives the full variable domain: DARVTQTPRHKVTEMGQEVTMRCQPILGHNTVFWYRQTMMQGLELLAYFRNRAPLDDSGMPKDRFSAEMPDATLATLKIQPSEPRDSAVYFCASGPPPRSGAKNEQFFGPGTRLTVL.

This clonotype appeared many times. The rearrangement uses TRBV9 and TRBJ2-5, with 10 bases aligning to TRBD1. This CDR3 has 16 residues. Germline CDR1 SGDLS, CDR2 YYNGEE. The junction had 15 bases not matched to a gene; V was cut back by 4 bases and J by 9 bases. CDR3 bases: TGTGCCAGCAGCCCGGGACAGGGGTTTCTTACCGAGGCCCAGTACTTC. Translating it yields CASSPGQGFLTEAQYF.

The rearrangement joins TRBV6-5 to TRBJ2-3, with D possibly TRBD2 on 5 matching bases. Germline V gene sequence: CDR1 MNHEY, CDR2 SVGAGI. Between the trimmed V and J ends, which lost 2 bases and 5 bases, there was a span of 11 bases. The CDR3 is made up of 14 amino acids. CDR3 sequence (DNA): TGTGCCAGCAGTTACGGGAGCCCTAGAGATACGCAGTATTTT. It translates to CASSYGSPRDTQYF.

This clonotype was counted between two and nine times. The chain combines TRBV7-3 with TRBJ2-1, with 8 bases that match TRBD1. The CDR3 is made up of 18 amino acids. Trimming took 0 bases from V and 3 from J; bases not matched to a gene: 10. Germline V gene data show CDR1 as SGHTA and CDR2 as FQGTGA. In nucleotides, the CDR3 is TGTGCCAGCAGCTTAACTGGGTGGACAGGGCCCGTCTACAATGAGCAGTTCTTC. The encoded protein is CASSLTGWTGPVYNEQFF.

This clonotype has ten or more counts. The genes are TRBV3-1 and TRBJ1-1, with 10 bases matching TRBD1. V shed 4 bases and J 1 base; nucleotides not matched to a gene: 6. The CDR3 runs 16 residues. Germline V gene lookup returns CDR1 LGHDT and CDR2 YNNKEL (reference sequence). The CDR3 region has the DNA TGTGCCAGCAGCCGGACAGGGGGGGTTCAGAACACTGAAGCTTTCTTT. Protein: CASSRTGGVQNTEAFF.

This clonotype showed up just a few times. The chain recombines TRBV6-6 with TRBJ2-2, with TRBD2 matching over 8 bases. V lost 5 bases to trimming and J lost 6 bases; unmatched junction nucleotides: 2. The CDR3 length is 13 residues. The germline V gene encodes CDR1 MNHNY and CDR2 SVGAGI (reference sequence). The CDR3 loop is CASSPGGSGELFF. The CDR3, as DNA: TGTGCCAGCAGTCCGGGGGGGTCCGGGGAGCTGTTTTTT.

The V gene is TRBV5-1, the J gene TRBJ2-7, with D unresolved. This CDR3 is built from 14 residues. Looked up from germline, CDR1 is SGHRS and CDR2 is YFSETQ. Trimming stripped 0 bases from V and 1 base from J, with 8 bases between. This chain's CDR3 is CASSLVAASYEQYF. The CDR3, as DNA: TGCGCCAGCAGCTTGGTGGCAGCTTCCTACGAGCAGTACTTC.

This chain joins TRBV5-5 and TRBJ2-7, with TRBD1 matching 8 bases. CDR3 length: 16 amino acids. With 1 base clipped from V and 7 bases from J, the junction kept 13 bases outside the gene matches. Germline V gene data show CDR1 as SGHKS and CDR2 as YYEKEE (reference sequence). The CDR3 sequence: CASSLYGTGTGVEQYV. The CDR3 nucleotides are TGTGCCAGCAGCTTGTACGGGACCGGGACAGGAGTTGAGCAGTACGTC.

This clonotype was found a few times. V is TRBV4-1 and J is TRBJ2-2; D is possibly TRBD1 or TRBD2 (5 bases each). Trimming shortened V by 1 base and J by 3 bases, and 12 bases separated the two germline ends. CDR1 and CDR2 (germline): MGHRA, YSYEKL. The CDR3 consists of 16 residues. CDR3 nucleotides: TGCGCCAGCAGCCAAGCCTGGGGACGTCACACCGGGGAGCTGTTTTTT. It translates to CASSQAWGRHTGELFF.

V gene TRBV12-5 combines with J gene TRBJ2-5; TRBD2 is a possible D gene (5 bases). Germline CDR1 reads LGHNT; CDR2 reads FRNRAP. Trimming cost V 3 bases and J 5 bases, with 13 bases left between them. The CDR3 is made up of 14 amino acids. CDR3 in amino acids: CASGFTGIPETQYF. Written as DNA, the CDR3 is TGTGCTAGTGGTTTTACGGGGATTCCCGAGACCCAGTACTTC. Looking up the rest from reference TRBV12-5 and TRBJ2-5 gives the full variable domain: DARVTQTPRHKVTEMGQEVTMRCQPILGHNTVFWYRQTMMQGLELLAYFRNRAPLDDSGMPKDRFSAEMPDATLATLKIQPSEPRDSAVYFCASGFTGIPETQYFGPGTRLLVL.

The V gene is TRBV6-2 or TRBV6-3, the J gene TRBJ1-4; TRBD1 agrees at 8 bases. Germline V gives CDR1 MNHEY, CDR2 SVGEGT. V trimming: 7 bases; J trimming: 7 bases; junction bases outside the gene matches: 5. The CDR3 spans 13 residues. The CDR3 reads CASTDRAGEKLFF. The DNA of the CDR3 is TGTGCCAGCACGGACAGGGCGGGTGAAAAACTGTTTTTT.

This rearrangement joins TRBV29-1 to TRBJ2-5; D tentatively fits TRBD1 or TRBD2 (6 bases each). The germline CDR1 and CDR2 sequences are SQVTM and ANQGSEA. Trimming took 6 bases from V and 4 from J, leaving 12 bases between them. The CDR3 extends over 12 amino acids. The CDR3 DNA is TGCAGCGTGGAGGGGACAAGAGAGACCCAGTACTTC. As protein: CSVEGTRETQYF. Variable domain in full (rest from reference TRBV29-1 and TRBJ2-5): SAVISQKPSRDICQRGTSLTIQCQVDSQVTMMFWYRQQPGQSLTLIATANQGSEATYESGFVIDKFPISRPNLTFSTLTVSNMSPEDSSIYLCSVEGTRETQYFGPGTRLLVL.

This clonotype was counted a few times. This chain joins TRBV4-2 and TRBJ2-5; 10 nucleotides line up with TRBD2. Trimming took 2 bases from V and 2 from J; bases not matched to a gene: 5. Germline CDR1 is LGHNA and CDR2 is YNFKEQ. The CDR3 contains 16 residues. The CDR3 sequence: CASSQSVSGGQETQYF. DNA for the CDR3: TGTGCCAGCAGCCAATCGGTTAGCGGGGGGCAAGAGACCCAGTACTTC.

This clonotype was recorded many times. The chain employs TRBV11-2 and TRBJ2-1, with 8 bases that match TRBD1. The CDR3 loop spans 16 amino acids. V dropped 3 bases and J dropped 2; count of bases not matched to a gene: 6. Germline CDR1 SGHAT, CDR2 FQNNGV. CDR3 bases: TGTGCCAGCAGCTTGGGATTGACAGGGGCCTACAATGAGCAGTTCTTC. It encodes CASSLGLTGAYNEQFF.

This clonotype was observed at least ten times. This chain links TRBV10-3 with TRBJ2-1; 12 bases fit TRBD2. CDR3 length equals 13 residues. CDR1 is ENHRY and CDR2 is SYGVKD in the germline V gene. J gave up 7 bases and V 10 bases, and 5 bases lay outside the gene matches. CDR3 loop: CATLAGGRNEQFF. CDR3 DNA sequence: TGTGCCACCCTAGCGGGGGGGCGAAATGAGCAGTTCTTC.

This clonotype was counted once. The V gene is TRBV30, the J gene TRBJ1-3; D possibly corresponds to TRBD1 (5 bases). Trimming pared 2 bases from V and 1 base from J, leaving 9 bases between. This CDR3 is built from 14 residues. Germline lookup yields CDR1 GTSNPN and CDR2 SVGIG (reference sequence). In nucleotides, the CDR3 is TGTGCCTGGAGTCAGGGAGGATCTGGAAACACCATATATTTT. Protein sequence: CAWSQGGSGNTIYF.

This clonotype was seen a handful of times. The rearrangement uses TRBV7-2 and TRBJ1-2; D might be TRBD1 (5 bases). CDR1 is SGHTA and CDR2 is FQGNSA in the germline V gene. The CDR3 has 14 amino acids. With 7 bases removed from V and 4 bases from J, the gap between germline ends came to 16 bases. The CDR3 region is CASNKQGFGYGYTF. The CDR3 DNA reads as TGTGCCAGCAATAAGCAGGGATTTGGCTATGGCTACACCTTC.

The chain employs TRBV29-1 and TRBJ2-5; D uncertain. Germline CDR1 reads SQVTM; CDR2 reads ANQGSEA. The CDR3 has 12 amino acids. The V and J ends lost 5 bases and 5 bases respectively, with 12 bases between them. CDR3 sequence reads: CSVCDELETQYF. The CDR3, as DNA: TGCAGCGTTTGTGACGAGCTGGAGACCCAGTACTTC.

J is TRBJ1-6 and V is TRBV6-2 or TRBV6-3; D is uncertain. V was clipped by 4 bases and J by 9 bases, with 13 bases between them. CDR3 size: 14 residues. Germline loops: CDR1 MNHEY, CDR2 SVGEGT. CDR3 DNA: TGTGCCAGCAGTTCGGTCGGGTCTTCTTCACCCCTCCACTTT. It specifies CASSSVGSSSPLHF.

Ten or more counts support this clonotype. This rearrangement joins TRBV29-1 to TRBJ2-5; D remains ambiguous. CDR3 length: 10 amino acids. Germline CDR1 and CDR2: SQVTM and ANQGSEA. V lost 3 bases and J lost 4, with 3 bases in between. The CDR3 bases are TGCAGCGTTGAGCGAGAGACCCAGTACTTC. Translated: CSVERETQYF. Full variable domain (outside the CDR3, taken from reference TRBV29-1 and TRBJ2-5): SAVISQKPSRDICQRGTSLTIQCQVDSQVTMMFWYRQQPGQSLTLIATANQGSEATYESGFVIDKFPISRPNLTFSTLTVSNMSPEDSSIYLCSVERETQYFGPGTRLLVL.

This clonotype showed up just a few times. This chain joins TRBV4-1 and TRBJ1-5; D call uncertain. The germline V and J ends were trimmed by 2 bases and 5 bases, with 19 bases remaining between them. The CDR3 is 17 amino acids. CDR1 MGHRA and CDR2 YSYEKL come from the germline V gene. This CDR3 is CASSQSPSPAADQPQHF. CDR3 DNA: TGCGCCAGCAGCCAAAGTCCGTCCCCGGCAGCTGATCAGCCCCAGCATTTT.